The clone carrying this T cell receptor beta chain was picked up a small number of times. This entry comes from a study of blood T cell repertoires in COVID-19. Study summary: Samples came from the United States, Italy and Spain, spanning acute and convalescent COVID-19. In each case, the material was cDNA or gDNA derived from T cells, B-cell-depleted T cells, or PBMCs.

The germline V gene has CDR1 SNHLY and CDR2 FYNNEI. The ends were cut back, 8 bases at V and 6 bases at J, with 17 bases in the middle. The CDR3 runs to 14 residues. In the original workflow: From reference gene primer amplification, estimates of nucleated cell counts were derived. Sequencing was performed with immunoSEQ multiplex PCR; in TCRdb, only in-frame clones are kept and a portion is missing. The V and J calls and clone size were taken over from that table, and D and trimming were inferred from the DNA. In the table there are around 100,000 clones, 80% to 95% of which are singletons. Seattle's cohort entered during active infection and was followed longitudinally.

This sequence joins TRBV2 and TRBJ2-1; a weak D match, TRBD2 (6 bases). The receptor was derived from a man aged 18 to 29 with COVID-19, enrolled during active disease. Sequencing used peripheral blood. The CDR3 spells CASPGLASGNEQFF. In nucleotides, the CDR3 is TGTGCCAGCCCTGGGCTAGCGTCCGGCAATGAGCAGTTCTTC.